In its sample, the clone carrying this TCR beta chain was seen many times. These data originate in a study of T-cell reconstitution after alpha-beta-depleted transplantation in children. Unique molecular identifiers were used in preparing the TCRbeta library. TCRdb passed the PCR reads through MiXCR, listing each CDR3 protein once. The table has over 70,000 distinct CDR3 sequences, roughly 8.4% seen once. Germline CDR1 SGHRS, CDR2 YFSETQ. Deletions cut 0 bases from V and 0 bases from J, with 4 bases between. This CDR3 has 15 residues. Specimen: PBMCs from the stem cell graft donor, collected from the stem cell graft. The gene calls are TRBV5-1 and TRBJ2-6; no clear D gene. This receptor was obtained from a human donor who donated a stem cell graft to a child with congenital amegakaryocytic thrombocytopenia. In nucleotides, the CDR3 is TGCGCCAGCAGCTTGGTGATCTCTGGGGCCAACGTCCTGACTTTC. It encodes CASSLVISGANVLTF.